This T cell receptor (beta chain) stems from a study of T cells in Graves' hyperthyroidism and ophthalmopathy. The wider study: Sampling of peripheral blood happened at initial diagnosis, prior to any treatment. Study-level points and caveats: The model forecast ophthalmopathy, anticipating it by a median roughly 6.3 months before onset.

Regions amplified from RNA transcripts were the TCR beta CDR3 regions. TCR CDR3 regions were first amplified by RT-PCR with HTBI primers. One entry per CDR3 protein results from TCRdb running MiXCR on the multiplex PCR reads. Seen here are fewer than 110,000 distinct CDR3 sequences, 15% to 20% observed once, and the top ten hold 35% to 45%. Trimming cost V 4 bases and J 8 bases, with 9 bases left between them. The CDR3 has 12 residues. Germline CDR1 reads SGHAT; CDR2 reads FQNNGV. Note on this clonotype: The antigen remains undetermined.

What was sequenced was blood. The V call is TRBV11-2, the J call TRBJ2-1; D remains ambiguous. This receptor was identified in a woman aged 45-65 years with Graves' hyperthyroidism. The CDR3 nucleotides are TGTGCCAGCAGCTCCTTGGCGGATGAGCAGTTCTTC. This translates into CASSSLADEQFF.